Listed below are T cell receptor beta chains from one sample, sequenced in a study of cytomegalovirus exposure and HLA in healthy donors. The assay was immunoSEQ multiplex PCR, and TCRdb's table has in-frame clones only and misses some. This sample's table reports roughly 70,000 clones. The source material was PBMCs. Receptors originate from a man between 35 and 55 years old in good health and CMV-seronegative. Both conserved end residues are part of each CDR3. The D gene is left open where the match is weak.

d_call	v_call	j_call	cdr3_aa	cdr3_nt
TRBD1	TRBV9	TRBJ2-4	CASSGRQGNIQYF	TGTGCCAGCAGCGGAAGACAGGGGAACATTCAGTACTTC
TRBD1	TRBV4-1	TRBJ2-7	CASSQRQGVSYEQYF	TGCGCCAGCAGCCAACGACAGGGGGTATCCTACGAGCAGTACTTC
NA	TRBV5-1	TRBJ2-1	CASSLVQGNEQFF	TGCGCCAGCAGCTTGGTGCAGGGCAATGAGCAGTTCTTC
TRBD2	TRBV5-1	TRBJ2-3	CASRAGGFIDTQYF	TGCGCCAGCAGAGCGGGGGGGTTCATAGATACGCAGTATTTT
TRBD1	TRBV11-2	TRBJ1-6	CASSRGQGNNSPLHF	TGTGCCAGCAGCAGGGGACAGGGGAATAATTCACCCCTCCACTTT
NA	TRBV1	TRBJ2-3	CTSSQESWRGAPDTQYF	TGCACCAGCAGCCAAGAGAGCTGGCGGGGGGCCCCCGATACGCAGTATTTT
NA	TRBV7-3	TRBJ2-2	CASRGAFGNTNTGELFF	TGTGCCAGCAGGGGGGCCTTCGGCAACACGAACACCGGGGAGCTGTTTTTT
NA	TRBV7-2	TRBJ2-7	CASSLHRQSYEQYF	TGTGCCAGCAGCTTACACCGACAATCCTACGAGCAGTACTTC
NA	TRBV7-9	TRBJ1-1	CASSVGQNTEAFF	TGTGCCAGCAGCGTCGGACAGAACACTGAAGCTTTCTTT
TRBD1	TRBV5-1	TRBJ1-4	CASSPGTGVGEKLFF	TGCGCCAGCAGCCCGGGGACAGGGGTAGGCGAAAAACTGTTTTTT
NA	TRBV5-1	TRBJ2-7	CASSWEAKATGEQYF	TGCGCCAGCAGCTGGGAGGCCAAGGCTACGGGGGAGCAGTACTTC
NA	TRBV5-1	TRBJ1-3	CASSQGGRNTIYF	TGCGCCAGCAGTCAGGGTGGGAGAAACACCATATATTTT
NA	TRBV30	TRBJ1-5	CAWSRGGDQPQHF	TGTGCCTGGAGTCGGGGGGGAGATCAGCCCCAGCATTTT
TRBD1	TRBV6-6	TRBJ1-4	CASSLGQGIEKLFF	TGTGCCAGCAGTCTGGGACAGGGAATTGAAAAACTGTTTTTT
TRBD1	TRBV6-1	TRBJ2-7	CASSLRQGLYEQYF	TGTGCCAGCAGTCTCCGACAGGGCCTGTACGAGCAGTACTTC
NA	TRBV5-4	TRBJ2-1	CASSSGRGLMGNEQFF	TGTGCCAGCAGCTCTGGCCGGGGGTTGATGGGGAATGAGCAGTTCTTC
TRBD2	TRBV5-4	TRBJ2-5	CASTPRGAGGDQETQYF	TGTGCCAGCACCCCCCGGGGAGCGGGGGGCGACCAAGAGACCCAGTACTTC
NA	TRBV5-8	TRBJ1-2	CASSAGPYGYTF	TGTGCCAGCAGCGCAGGGCCTTATGGCTACACCTTC
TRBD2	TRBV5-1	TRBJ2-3	CASKVSGGETDTQYF	TGCGCCAGCAAGGTCAGCGGGGGCGAAACAGATACGCAGTATTTT
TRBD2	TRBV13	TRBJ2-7	CASSFFTSGVYEQYF	TGTGCCAGCAGCTTTTTTACTAGCGGGGTCTACGAGCAGTACTTC
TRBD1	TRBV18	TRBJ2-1	CASSPRGLNEQFF	TGTGCCAGCTCACCGAGGGGGCTTAATGAGCAGTTCTTC
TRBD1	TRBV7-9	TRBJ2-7	CASSATGTGNEQYF	TGTGCCAGCAGCGCCACCGGGACAGGTAACGAGCAGTACTTC
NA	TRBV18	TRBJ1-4	CASSTGGEGKLFF	TGTGCCAGCTCAACTGGAGGGGAAGGAAAACTGTTTTTT
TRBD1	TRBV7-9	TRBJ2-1	CASSGGQGSYNEQFF	TGTGCCAGCAGCGGAGGACAGGGGTCCTACAATGAGCAGTTCTTC
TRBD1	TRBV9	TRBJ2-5	CASSADRGVETQYF	TGTGCCAGCAGCGCCGACAGGGGCGTAGAGACCCAGTACTTC
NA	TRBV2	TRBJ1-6	CASSEAGGGSPLHF	TGTGCCAGCAGTGAAGCAGGGGGGGGTTCACCCCTCCACTTT
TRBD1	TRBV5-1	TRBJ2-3	CASSFRQGAPDTQYF	TGCGCCAGCAGCTTTAGACAGGGGGCCCCAGATACGCAGTATTTT
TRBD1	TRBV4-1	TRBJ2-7	CASSSWTGRTKRSSHEQYF	TGCGCCAGCAGCTCTTGGACAGGGCGGACAAAAAGGTCTTCCCACGAGCAGTACTTC
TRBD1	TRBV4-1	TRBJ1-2	CASSTQGQGYGYTF	TGCGCCAGCAGCACCCAGGGACAGGGTTATGGCTACACCTTC
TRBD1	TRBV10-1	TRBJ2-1	CASSARGQGLDEQFF	TGCGCCAGCAGCGCCCGCGGACAGGGGCTGGATGAGCAGTTCTTC
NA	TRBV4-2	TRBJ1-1	CASSPGRGTTEAFF	TGTGCCAGCAGCCCCGGACGGGGAACAACTGAAGCTTTCTTT
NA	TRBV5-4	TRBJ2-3	CASSLDRTDTQYF	TGTGCCAGCAGCTTGGACAGAACAGATACGCAGTATTTT
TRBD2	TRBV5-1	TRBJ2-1	CASSSGLARDEQFF	TGCGCCAGCAGCTCCGGACTAGCGAGGGATGAGCAGTTCTTC
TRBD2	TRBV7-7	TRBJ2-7	CASNPNRSGGDEQYF	TGTGCTAGCAACCCAAACCGTAGCGGGGGAGACGAGCAGTACTTC
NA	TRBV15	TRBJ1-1	CATSRDVGAAAFF	TGTGCCACCAGCAGAGATGTGGGGGCCGCTGCTTTCTTT
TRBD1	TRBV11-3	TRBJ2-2	CASSRQGYGELFF	TGTGCCAGCAGCAGACAGGGTTACGGGGAGCTGTTTTTT
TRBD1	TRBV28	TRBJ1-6	CASSSPSGDRSSYNSPLHF	TGTGCCAGCAGTTCCCCTAGTGGGGACAGGAGCTCCTATAATTCACCCCTCCACTTT
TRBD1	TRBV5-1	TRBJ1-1	CASSLAAGQGRVNTEAFF	TGCGCCAGCAGCTTGGCCGCCGGACAGGGGCGAGTGAACACTGAAGCTTTCTTT
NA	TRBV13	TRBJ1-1	CASSKDRNTEAFF	TGTGCCAGCAGCAAAGACAGGAACACTGAAGCTTTCTTT
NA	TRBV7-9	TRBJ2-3	CASSFYSLDTQYF	TGTGCCAGCAGCTTCTACTCCTTAGATACGCAGTATTTT
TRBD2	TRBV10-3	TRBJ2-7	CATLKTSGGVYEQYF	TGTGCCACCCTTAAAACTAGCGGGGGGGTCTATGAGCAGTACTTC
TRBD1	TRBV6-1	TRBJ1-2	CASSRDRANYGYTF	TGTGCCAGCAGTCGGGACAGGGCGAACTATGGCTACACCTTC
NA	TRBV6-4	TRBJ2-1	CASSPTGLQSYNEQFF	TGTGCCAGCAGTCCTACAGGGCTACAGTCCTACAATGAGCAGTTCTTC
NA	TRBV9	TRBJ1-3	CASSDPYSFSGNTIYF	TGTGCCAGCAGCGACCCCTACTCATTCTCTGGAAACACCATATATTTT
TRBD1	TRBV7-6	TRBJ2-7	CASSWTGTGGSLDEQYF	TGTGCCAGCAGCTGGACCGGGACAGGAGGGAGTTTGGACGAGCAGTACTTC
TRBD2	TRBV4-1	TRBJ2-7	CASSRPGGSYEQYF	TGCGCCAGCAGCCGCCCGGGGGGGTCCTACGAGCAGTACTTC
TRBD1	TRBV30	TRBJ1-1	CAWTTGQGVRVFF	TGTGCCTGGACAACGGGACAGGGGGTTCGGGTTTTCTTT
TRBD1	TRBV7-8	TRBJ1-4	CASSQFDRAANEKLFF	TGTGCCAGCAGCCAATTCGACAGGGCGGCTAATGAAAAACTGTTTTTT
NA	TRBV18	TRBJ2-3	CASSPRQTDTQYF	TGTGCCAGCTCACCGCGACAGACAGATACGCAGTATTTT
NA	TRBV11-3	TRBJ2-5	CASSPHAGGETQYF	TGTGCCAGCAGCCCCCATGCAGGGGGGGAGACCCAGTACTTC
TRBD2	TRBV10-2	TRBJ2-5	CASSATSGGAQETQYF	TGCGCCAGCAGCGCCACTAGCGGGGGGGCCCAAGAGACCCAGTACTTC
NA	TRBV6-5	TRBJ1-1	CASRIKAGYTEAFF	TGTGCCAGCAGGATCAAGGCAGGGTACACTGAAGCTTTCTTT
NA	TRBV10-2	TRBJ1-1	CASGRVNTEAFF	TGCGCCAGCGGGAGGGTGAACACTGAAGCTTTCTTT
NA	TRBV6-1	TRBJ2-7	CASSPGPGAYEQYF	TGTGCCAGCAGCCCTGGGCCGGGGGCCTACGAGCAGTACTTC
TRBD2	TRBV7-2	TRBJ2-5	CASSLGASGGAAAQYF	TGTGCCAGCAGCTTAGGGGCTAGCGGGGGGGCCGCGGCCCAGTACTTC